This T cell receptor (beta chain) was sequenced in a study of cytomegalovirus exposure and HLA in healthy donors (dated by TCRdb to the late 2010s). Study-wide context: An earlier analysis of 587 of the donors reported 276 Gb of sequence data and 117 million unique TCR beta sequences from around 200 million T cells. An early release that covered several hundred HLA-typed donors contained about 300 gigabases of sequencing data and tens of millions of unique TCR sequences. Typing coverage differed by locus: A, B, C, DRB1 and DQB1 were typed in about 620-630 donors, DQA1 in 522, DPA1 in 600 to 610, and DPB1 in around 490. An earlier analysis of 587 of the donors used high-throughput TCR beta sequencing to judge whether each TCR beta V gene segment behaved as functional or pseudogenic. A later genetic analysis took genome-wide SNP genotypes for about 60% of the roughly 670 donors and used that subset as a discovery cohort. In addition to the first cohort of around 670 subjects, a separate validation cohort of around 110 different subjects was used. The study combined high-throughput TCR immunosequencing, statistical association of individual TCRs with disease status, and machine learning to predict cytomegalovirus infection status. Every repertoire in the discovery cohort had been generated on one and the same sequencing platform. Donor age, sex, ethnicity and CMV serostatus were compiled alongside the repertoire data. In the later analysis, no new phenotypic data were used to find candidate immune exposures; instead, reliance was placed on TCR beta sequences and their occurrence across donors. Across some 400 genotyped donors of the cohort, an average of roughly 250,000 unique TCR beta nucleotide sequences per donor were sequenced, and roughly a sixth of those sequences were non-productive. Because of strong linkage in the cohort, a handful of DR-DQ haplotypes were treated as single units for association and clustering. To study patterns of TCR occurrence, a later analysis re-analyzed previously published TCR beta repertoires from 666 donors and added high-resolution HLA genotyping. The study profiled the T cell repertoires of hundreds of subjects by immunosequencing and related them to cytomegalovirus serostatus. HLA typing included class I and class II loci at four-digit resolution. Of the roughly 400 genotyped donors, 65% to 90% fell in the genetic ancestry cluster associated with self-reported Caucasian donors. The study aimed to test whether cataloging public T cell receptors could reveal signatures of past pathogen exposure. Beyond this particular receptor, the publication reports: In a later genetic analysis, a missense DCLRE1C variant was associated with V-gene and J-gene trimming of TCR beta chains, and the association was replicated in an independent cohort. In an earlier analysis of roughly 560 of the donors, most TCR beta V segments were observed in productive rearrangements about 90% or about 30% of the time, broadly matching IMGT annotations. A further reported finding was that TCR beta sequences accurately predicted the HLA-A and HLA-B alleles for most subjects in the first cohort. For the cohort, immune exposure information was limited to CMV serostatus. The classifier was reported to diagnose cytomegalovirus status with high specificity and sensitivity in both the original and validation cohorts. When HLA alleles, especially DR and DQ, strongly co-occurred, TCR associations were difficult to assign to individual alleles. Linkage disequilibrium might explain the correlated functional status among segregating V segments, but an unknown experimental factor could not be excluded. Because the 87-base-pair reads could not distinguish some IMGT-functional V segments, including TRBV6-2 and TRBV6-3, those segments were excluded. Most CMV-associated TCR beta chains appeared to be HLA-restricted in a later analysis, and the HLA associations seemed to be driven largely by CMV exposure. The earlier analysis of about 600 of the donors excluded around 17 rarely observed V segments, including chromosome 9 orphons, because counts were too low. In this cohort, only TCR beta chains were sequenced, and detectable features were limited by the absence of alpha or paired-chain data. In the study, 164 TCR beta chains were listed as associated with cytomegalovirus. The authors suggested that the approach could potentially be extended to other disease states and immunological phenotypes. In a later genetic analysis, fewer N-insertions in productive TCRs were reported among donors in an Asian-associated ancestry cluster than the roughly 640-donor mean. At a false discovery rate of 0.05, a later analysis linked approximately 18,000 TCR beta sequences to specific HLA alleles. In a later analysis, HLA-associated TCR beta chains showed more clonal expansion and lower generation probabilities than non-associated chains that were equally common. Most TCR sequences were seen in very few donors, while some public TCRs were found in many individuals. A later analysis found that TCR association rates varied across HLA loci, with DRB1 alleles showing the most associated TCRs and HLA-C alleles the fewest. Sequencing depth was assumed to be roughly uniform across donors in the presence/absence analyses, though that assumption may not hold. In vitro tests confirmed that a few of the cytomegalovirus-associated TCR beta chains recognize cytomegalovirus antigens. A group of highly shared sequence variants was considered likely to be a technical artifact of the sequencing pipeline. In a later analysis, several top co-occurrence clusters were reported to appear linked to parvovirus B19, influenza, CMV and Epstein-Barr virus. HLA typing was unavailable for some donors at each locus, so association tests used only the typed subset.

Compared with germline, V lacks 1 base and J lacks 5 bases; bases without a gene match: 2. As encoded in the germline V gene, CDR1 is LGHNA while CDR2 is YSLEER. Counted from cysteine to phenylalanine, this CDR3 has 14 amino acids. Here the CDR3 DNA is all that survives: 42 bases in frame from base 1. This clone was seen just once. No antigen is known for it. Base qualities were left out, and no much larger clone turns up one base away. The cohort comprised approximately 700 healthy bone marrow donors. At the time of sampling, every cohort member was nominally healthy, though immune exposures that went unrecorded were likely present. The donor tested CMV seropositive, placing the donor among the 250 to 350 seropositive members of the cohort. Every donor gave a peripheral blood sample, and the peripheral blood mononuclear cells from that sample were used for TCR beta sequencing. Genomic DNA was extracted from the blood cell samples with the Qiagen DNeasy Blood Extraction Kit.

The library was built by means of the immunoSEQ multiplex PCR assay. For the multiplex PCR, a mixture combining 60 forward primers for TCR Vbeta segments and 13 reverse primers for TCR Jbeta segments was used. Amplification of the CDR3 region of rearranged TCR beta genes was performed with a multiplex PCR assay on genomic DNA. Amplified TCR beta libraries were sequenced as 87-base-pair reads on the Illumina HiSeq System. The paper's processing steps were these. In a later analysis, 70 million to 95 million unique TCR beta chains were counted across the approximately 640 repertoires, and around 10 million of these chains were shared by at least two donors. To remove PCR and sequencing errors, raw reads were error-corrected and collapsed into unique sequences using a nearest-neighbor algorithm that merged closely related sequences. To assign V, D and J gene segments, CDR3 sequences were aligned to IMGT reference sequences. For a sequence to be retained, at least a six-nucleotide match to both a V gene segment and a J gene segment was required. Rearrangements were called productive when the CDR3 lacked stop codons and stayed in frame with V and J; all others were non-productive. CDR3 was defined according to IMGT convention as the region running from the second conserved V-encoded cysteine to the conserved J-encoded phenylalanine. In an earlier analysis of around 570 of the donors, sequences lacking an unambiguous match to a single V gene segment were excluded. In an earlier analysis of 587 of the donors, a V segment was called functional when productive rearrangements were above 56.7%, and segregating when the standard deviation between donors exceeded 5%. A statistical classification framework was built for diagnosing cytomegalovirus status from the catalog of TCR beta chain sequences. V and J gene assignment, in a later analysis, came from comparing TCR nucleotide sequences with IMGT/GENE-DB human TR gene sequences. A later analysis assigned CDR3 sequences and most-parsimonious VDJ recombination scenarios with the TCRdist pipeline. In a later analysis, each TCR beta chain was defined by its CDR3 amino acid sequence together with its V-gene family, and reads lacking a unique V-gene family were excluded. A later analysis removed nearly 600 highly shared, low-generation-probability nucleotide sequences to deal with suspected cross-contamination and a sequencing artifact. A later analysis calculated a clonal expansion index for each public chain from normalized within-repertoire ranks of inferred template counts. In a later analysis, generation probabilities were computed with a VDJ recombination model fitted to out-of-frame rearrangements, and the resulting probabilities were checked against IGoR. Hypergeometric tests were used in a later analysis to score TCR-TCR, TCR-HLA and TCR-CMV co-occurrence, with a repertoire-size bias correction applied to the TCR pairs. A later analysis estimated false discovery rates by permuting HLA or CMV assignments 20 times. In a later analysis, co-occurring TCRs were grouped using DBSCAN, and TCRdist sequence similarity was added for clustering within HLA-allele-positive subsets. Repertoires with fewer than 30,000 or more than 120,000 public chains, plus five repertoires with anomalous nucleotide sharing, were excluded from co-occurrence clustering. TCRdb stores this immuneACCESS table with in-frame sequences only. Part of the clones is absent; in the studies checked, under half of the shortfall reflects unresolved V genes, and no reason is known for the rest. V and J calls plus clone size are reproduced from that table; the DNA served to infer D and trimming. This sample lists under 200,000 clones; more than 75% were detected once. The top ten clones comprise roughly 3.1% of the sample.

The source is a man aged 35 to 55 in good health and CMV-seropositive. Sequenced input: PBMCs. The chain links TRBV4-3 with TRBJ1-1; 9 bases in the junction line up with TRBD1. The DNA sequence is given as TGCGCCAGCAGCCAAGGACAGGGGGTTACTGAAGCTTTCTTT. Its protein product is CASSQGQGVTEAFF.